These 27 T cell receptor beta chains came from one sample sequenced in a study of CD8+CD57+ T cells in acquired aplastic anemia. The template used for profiling TCR beta VDJ and CDR3 was genomic DNA. TCRdb reprocessed the reads with MiXCR, giving one entry per CDR3 protein. The sample lists 150,000 to 170,000 distinct CDR3 sequences, about 48% occurring once. Patients who underwent sequencing had shown CD8+CD57+ cell expansion by flow cytometry. Specimen: sorted CD4+, CD8+, or CD8+CD57+ T cells (not recorded which) from PBMCs. These receptor sequences come from a human donor with aplastic anemia.

This rearrangement joins TRBV6-4 to TRBJ1-6; D is unresolved. This CDR3 contains 13 residues. Germline V CDR1 and CDR2: MRHNA, SNTAGT. The V and J ends lost 0 bases and 14 bases respectively, with 11 bases between them. The CDR3, as DNA: TGTGCCAGCAGTGACTCAAGCCCCGGGACCCTCCACTTT. This sequence encodes CASSDSSPGTLHF.

The gene calls are TRBV2 and TRBJ2-5; D call uncertain. There are 12 residues in the CDR3. Germline CDR1 reads SNHLY; CDR2 reads FYNNEI. The V end was cut by 8 bases, the J end by 2 bases, with 9 bases between. The CDR3 region has the DNA TGTGCCAGCGGTACAGATCAAGAGACCCAGTACTTC. Its protein is CASGTDQETQYF.

V gene TRBV6-1 combines with J gene TRBJ1-5; the match to TRBD1 covers 10 bases. In germline, CDR1 is MNHNS, CDR2 SASEGT. J gave up 10 bases and V 10 bases, and 10 bases lay outside the gene matches. The CDR3 totals 13 residues. For the CDR3, the DNA is TGTGCCACGGCAGGGACAGGGGTATTTCCCCAGCATTTT. Translation gives CATAGTGVFPQHF.

J is TRBJ1-5 and V is TRBV19, with 7 bases matching TRBD1. CDR3 length: 14 amino acids. The junction had 4 bases not matched to a gene; V was cut back by 7 bases and J by 1 base. Germline-derived CDR1 and CDR2 are LNHDA and SQIVND (reference sequence). For the CDR3, the DNA is TGTGCCAGTACCGACAGGGACAGCAATCAGCCCCAGCATTTT. Translated, it gives CASTDRDSNQPQHF.

The J gene is TRBJ2-1, the V gene TRBV7-9; D remains unclear. Trimming left V 1 base short and J 11 bases short, with 9 bases between. Germline V gene data show CDR1 as SEHNR and CDR2 as FQNEAQ (reference sequence). The CDR3 sequence is 12 residues long. The CDR3 here is CASSLGVGKQFF. In DNA, the CDR3 is TGTGCCAGCAGCTTAGGAGTCGGAAAGCAGTTCTTC.

This clonotype was detected many times. Here the CDR3 DNA reads TGTGCCAGCAGTCCCTTCGGCGGAAACTACGAGCAGTACTTC. This sequence encodes CASSPFGGNYEQYF. This chain links TRBV2 with TRBJ2-7; no definite D call. Trimming stripped 5 bases from V and 3 bases from J, with 14 bases between. This CDR3 has 14 amino acids. The germline CDR1 and CDR2 sequences are SNHLY and FYNNEI.

This clonotype was recorded at least ten times. V is TRBV5-6 and J is TRBJ2-3; possibly TRBD1 or TRBD2 for D (5 bases each). V was clipped by 0 bases and J by 6 bases, with 14 bases between them. CDR3 length: 15 amino acids. Looked up from germline, CDR1 is SGHDT and CDR2 is YYEEEE. The CDR3 spells CASSLGRGWVDTQYF. The CDR3 nucleotides are TGTGCCAGCAGCTTGGGACGGGGCTGGGTGGATACGCAGTATTTT. Based on the CDR3 plus reference TRBV5-6 and TRBJ2-3, the full variable domain is DAGVTQSPTHLIKTRGQQVTLRCSPKSGHDTVSWYQQALGQGPQFIFQYYEEEERQRGNFPDRFSGHQFPNYSSELNVNALLLGDSALYLCASSLGRGWVDTQYFGPGTRLTVL.

This chain uses TRBV20-1 with TRBJ2-1, with D perhaps matching TRBD2 (5 bases). The CDR3 length is 14 residues. V lost 4 bases and J 8 bases, leaving 18 bases between the germline ends. Germline CDR1 reads DFQATT; CDR2 reads SNEGSKA (reference sequence). CDR3 sequence: CSAMTTLSNDEQFF. The CDR3 nucleotides are TGCAGTGCTATGACTACGTTGTCCAACGATGAGCAGTTCTTC.

The V gene is TRBV24-1, the J gene TRBJ2-1; 8 nucleotides line up with TRBD2. CDR1 is KGHDR and CDR2 is SFDVKD in the germline V gene. This CDR3 has 17 residues. V lost 4 bases, J lost 5 bases, and 12 bases stayed unmatched. The CDR3: CATSETRPGTSNNEQFF. Here the CDR3 DNA reads TGTGCCACCAGTGAAACACGACCCGGGACTAGTAACAATGAGCAGTTCTTC.

The genes are TRBV7-2 and TRBJ2-7; D gene unclear. CDR3 length equals 12 residues. Germline lookup yields CDR1 SGHTA and CDR2 FQGNSA. Trimming left V 6 bases short and J 7 bases short, with 13 bases between. CDR3: CASSLRPSEQYF. CDR3 in DNA: TGTGCCAGCAGTCTGAGGCCCTCGGAGCAGTACTTC.

The rearrangement uses TRBV20-1 and TRBJ2-7, with unresolved D. The germline gives CDR1 DFQATT, CDR2 SNEGSKA (reference sequence). CDR3 length: 13 residues. Trimming stripped 1 base from V and 2 bases from J, with 9 bases between. Written as DNA, the CDR3 is TGCAGTGCTAGAGTCTCTCGGGCCTACGAGCAGTACTTC. Its translation: CSARVSRAYEQYF.

This clonotype came up many times. The CDR3, as DNA: TGTGCCAGTAGTATAACGGGACAGGGCGACTACGAGCAGTACTTC. It is translated as CASSITGQGDYEQYF. The chain couples TRBV19 to TRBJ2-7; 9 bases fit TRBD1. The CDR3 is made up of 15 amino acids. V was pared by 2 bases and J by 3 bases, with 5 bases of the junction left unmatched. Germline V lookup: CDR1 LNHDA, CDR2 SQIVND (reference sequence).

J is TRBJ2-7 and V is TRBV15, with D possibly TRBD1 on 9 matching bases. Per germline, CDR1 LNHNV and CDR2 YYDKDF (reference sequence). CDR3 length equals 16 residues. The ends were cut back, 3 bases at V and 2 bases at J, with 17 bases in the middle. The CDR3 here is CATSSLAGTGPYEQYF. The CDR3 region has the DNA TGTGCCACCAGCAGCTTAGCGGGGACAGGGCCCTACGAGCAGTACTTC.

This clonotype occurred many times. CDR3: CATSDLDEQFF. DNA of the CDR3: TGTGCCACCAGTGATTTGGATGAGCAGTTCTTC. The chain has TRBV24-1 and TRBJ2-1, with D uncertain. V gave up 0 bases and J gave up 8 bases, with 1 base separating them. Germline loops: CDR1 KGHDR, CDR2 SFDVKD. CDR3 length: 11 amino acids.

This clonotype has ten or more counts. The V call is TRBV7-9, the J call TRBJ2-2; possibly TRBD1 for D (5 bases). This CDR3 spans 18 amino acids. V was clipped by 2 bases and J by 3 bases, with 19 bases between them. CDR1 is SEHNR, CDR2 FQNEAQ, per germline (reference sequence). The DNA for the CDR3 is TGTGCCAGCAGCTTATCTTCCACGATGGGCAGGGACACCGGGGAGCTGTTTTTT. It encodes CASSLSSTMGRDTGELFF.

Of note for this clonotype: One end of the junction does not line up with germline, which may come from a read error. The gene calls are TRBV2 and TRBJ1-2; 7 nucleotides agree with TRBD1. Germline V gene lookup returns CDR1 SNHLY and CDR2 FYNNEI. This CDR3 region has 12 residues. The CDR3 nucleotides are TGTGCCGGCAGTGAGAGGGGGCGAGGCTACACCTTC. It translates to CAGSERGRGYTF.

This clonotype occurred once. A read error is likely, as this CDR3 ends without the conserved phenylalanine or tryptophan. CDR3 residues: CASSLRGGTEAFS. As DNA, the CDR3 is TGCGCCAGCTCTCTTAGAGGGGGCACTGAAGCTTTCTCT. J is TRBJ1-1 and V is TRBV5-1; a possible D gene is TRBD1 (6 bases). The CDR3 totals 13 residues. V was trimmed by 7 bases and J by 4 bases, leaving 14 bases between them. Germline assignment: CDR1 SGHRS and CDR2 YFSETQ.

This clonotype was seen ten or more times. The V gene is TRBV20-1, the J gene TRBJ2-5; TRBD2 agrees at 12 bases. The CDR3 is 16 amino acids. Germline-derived CDR1 and CDR2 are DFQATT and SNEGSKA (reference sequence). V dropped 7 bases and J dropped 8; count of bases not matched to a gene: 17. CDR3 nucleotides: TGCAGTGGTATAACTAGCGGGGGGCGAACTTCAGACACCCAGTACTTC. It yields the protein CSGITSGGRTSDTQYF.

The chain joins TRBV13 to TRBJ2-5; D is possibly TRBD1 or TRBD2 (6 bases each). There are 15 residues in the CDR3. Trimming shortened V by 0 bases and J by 8 bases, and 16 bases separated the two germline ends. In germline, CDR1 is PRHDT, CDR2 FYEKMQ (reference sequence). CDR3: CASSLGGGSRETQYF. Here the CDR3 DNA reads TGTGCCAGCAGCTTAGGCGGGGGCTCGAGGGAAACCCAGTACTTC.

The chain employs TRBV5-4 and TRBJ2-7, with TRBD1 matching over 10 bases. Germline assignment: CDR1 SGHNT and CDR2 YYREEE (reference sequence). The CDR3 sequence is 15 residues long. V was clipped by 4 bases and J by 2 bases; unmatched bases: 6. Written as DNA, the CDR3 is TGTGCCAGCAGCAGTCCGGGACAGGGGACCTACGAGCAGTACTTC. Its protein product is CASSSPGQGTYEQYF.

This clonotype was found a few times. V usage is TRBV7-6 and J usage is TRBJ2-1, with D maybe TRBD1 (6 bases). CDR1 and CDR2 from the germline V gene are SGHVS and FNYEAQ. The ends were cut back, 1 base at V and 2 bases at J, with 15 bases in the middle. The CDR3 totals 17 residues. CDR3 nucleotides: TGTGCCAGCAGCTTAGGAACTACAGGGTCAACCTACAATGAGCAGTTCTTC. Its translation: CASSLGTTGSTYNEQFF.

This clonotype showed up many times. The chain recombines TRBV11-2 with TRBJ1-6, with D uncertain. CDR1 is SGHAT, CDR2 FQNNGV, per germline. This CDR3 is 19 amino acids long. Between the trimmed V and J ends, which lost 0 bases and 0 bases, there was a span of 15 bases. In DNA form, the CDR3 reads TGTGCCAGCAGCTTAGAGTTGGGAACACCAGCCTCCTATAATTCACCCCTCCACTTT. Translation: CASSLELGTPASYNSPLHF.

This clonotype was seen once. The V and J genes are TRBV30 and TRBJ1-1, with D uncertain. The CDR3 extends over 13 amino acids. Germline CDR1 reads GTSNPN; CDR2 reads SVGIG (reference sequence). V was clipped by 0 bases and J by 0 bases, with 5 bases between them. The CDR3: CAWSVIVNTEAFF. CDR3 DNA sequence: TGTGCCTGGAGTGTAATAGTGAACACTGAAGCTTTCTTT.

This clonotype was seen repeatedly, ten times or more. This chain connects TRBV6-4 to TRBJ2-3; 14 bases are shared with TRBD2. This CDR3 has 15 amino acids. With V trimmed by 2 bases and J by 5 bases, 0 bases remained unmatched. The germline gives CDR1 MRHNA, CDR2 SNTAGT. CDR3 protein: CASSDGTSGGDTQYF. In nucleotides, the CDR3 is TGTGCCAGCAGTGACGGGACTAGCGGGGGAGATACGCAGTATTTT.

This clonotype was observed at least ten times. The J gene is TRBJ2-5, the V gene TRBV4-2; no clear D gene. This CDR3 has 15 amino acids. Germline assignment: CDR1 LGHNA and CDR2 YNFKEQ. V dropped 0 bases and J dropped 9 bases, with 17 bases sitting between them. This chain's CDR3 is CASSQDQGQHGSQYF. CDR3 coding DNA: TGTGCCAGCAGCCAAGATCAAGGCCAGCATGGGTCCCAGTACTTC.

As for this clonotype: A much larger clone differs by one base, so this may be a read error. The rearrangement uses TRBV6-2 or TRBV6-3 and TRBJ2-7; maybe TRBD2 (6 bases). This CDR3 is built from 14 residues. Germline CDR1 and CDR2: MNHEY and SVGEGT. The ends were cut back, 2 bases at V and 7 bases at J, with 15 bases in the middle. The CDR3 coding sequence is TGTGCCAGCAGTTACAGACTAGGCGGTTTTGAGCAGTACTTC. Translated, it gives CASSYRLGGFEQYF.

The rearrangement uses TRBV20-1 and TRBJ2-3; 12 nucleotides agree with TRBD2. The germline V gene encodes CDR1 DFQATT and CDR2 SNEGSKA (reference sequence). The CDR3 is 18 residues long. The CDR3 protein is CSSLTSGGLTTSTDTQYF. The CDR3 DNA reads as TGCAGCTCACTAACTAGCGGGGGGCTTACGACTAGCACAGATACGCAGTATTTT.